The 15 T cell receptor beta chains presented below share a single source sample, sequenced in a study of T cells in Graves' hyperthyroidism and ophthalmopathy. Regions amplified from RNA transcripts were the TCR beta CDR3 regions. HTBI primers were the set used in a first-round RT-PCR of the TCR CDR3. TCRdb reprocessed the multiplex PCR reads with MiXCR, giving one entry per CDR3 protein. The sample lists 500,000 to 600,000 distinct CDR3 sequences, about 20% occurring once. The sample consisted of blood. These receptors were collected from a man aged 35 to 55 with Graves' ophthalmopathy.

This clonotype was seen ten or more times. CDR3 bases: TGTGCCTGGAGTGGGGCCGGGAACACTGAAGCTTTCTTT. This translates into CAWSGAGNTEAFF. The chain carries TRBV30 and TRBJ1-1; D remains unclear. Trimming shortened V by 1 base and J by 1 base, and 7 bases separated the two germline ends. Germline V gives CDR1 GTSNPN, CDR2 SVGIG (reference sequence). CDR3 size: 13 residues. The whole variable domain, filled in from reference TRBV30 and TRBJ1-1, reads SQTIHQWPATLVQPVGSPLSLECTVEGTSNPNLYWYRQAAGRGLQLLFYSVGIGQISSEVPQNLSASRPQDRQFILSSKKLLLSDSGFYLCAWSGAGNTEAFFGQGTRLTVV.

To note about this clonotype: This could be a read error, since a much larger clone is one nucleotide away. This chain joins TRBV20-1 and TRBJ1-5; D gene unclear. Deletions cut 6 bases from V and 7 bases from J, with 19 bases between. Germline-derived CDR1 and CDR2 are DFQATT and SNEGSKA (reference sequence). The CDR3 consists of 14 residues. CDR3: CSAQEGVGNQPQHF. CDR3 sequence (DNA): TGCAGTGCCCAAGAGGGAGTAGGGAACCAGCCCCAGCATTTT.

This clonotype was observed a handful of times. The chain links TRBV7-3 to TRBJ1-1; TRBD1 might be the D (6 bases). Trimming stripped 8 bases from V and 2 bases from J, with 9 bases between. The germline V gene has CDR1 SGHTA and CDR2 FQGTGA. This CDR3 is built from 12 residues. In DNA form, the CDR3 reads TGTGCCAGCCGGGGGGCAAACACTGAAGCTTTCTTT. Translated: CASRGANTEAFF. The full variable domain, with the rest looked up from reference TRBV7-3 and TRBJ1-1, is GAGVSQTPSNKVTEKGKYVELRCDPISGHTALYWYRQSLGQGPEFLIYFQGTGAADDSGLPNDRFFAVRPEGSVSTLKIQRTERGDSAVYLCASRGANTEAFFGQGTRLTVV.

This clonotype was counted many times. The rearrangement links TRBV7-9 to TRBJ2-1; TRBD2 might be the D (6 bases). The germline V gene encodes CDR1 SEHNR and CDR2 FQNEAQ (reference sequence). Trimming pared 0 bases from V and 5 bases from J, leaving 14 bases between. The CDR3 runs to 16 residues. The CDR3 nucleotides read TGTGCCAGCAGCTTAGCGAGTGCGCTAGCGAACAATGAGCAGTTCTTC. Protein sequence: CASSLASALANNEQFF.

The rearrangement links TRBV30 to TRBJ2-7; possibly TRBD1 for D (6 bases). From germline, CDR1 is GTSNPN and CDR2 SVGIG (reference sequence). This CDR3 spans 14 amino acids. V was cut by 8 bases and J by 4 bases, with 21 bases left in between. CDR3 DNA: TGTGCCACCCCCGGATCGGCAGGGGAGTACGAGCAGTACTTC. Translating gives CATPGSAGEYEQYF.

This clonotype was seen at least ten times. The genes are TRBV7-9 and TRBJ2-3; TRBD1 is a possible D gene (7 bases). V was trimmed by 5 bases and J by 6 bases, leaving 15 bases between them. In germline, CDR1 is SEHNR, CDR2 FQNEAQ (reference sequence). This CDR3 contains 14 residues. The CDR3 loop reads CASSPTGRRDTQYF. The CDR3 DNA reads TGTGCCAGCAGCCCGACAGGGAGGAGGGATACGCAGTATTTT. The entire variable domain, with the rest obtained from reference TRBV7-9 and TRBJ2-3, is as follows: DTGVSQNPRHKITKRGQNVTFRCDPISEHNRLYWYRQTLGQGPEFLTYFQNEAQLEKSRLLSDRFSAERPKGSFSTLEIQRTEQGDSAMYLCASSPTGRRDTQYFGPGTRLTVL.

V is TRBV6-1 and J is TRBJ2-4; D is possibly TRBD2 (6 bases). V was cut by 10 bases and J by 3 bases, with 13 bases left in between. Germline V gives CDR1 MNHNS, CDR2 SASEGT. The CDR3 has 13 residues. The CDR3 sequence is CATLLAHKNIQYF. The CDR3 bases are TGTGCCACCCTACTAGCTCACAAAAACATTCAGTACTTC.

The chain is built from TRBV4-2 and TRBJ1-1; D uncertain. CDR1 LGHNA and CDR2 YNFKEQ come from the germline V gene. V was pared by 0 bases and J by 0 bases, with 5 bases between. The CDR3 runs to 14 residues. The CDR3 loop reads CASSQEKLNTEAFF. The CDR3 DNA follows: TGTGCCAGCAGCCAAGAGAAATTGAACACTGAAGCTTTCTTT.

This chain links TRBV20-1 with TRBJ2-2, with 10 bases aligning to TRBD1. The CDR3 extends over 17 amino acids. Losses at the gene ends were 3 bases for V and 2 bases for J; bases not matched to a gene: 9. Germline V gene sequence: CDR1 DFQATT, CDR2 SNEGSKA (reference sequence). CDR3 sequence: CSARAPGQGTNTGELFF. The CDR3 DNA follows: TGCAGTGCTAGGGCCCCGGGACAGGGGACAAACACCGGGGAGCTGTTTTTT.

This clonotype was recorded many times. This chain joins TRBV3-1 and TRBJ2-1; tentatively, D is TRBD2 (6 bases). The CDR3 extends over 16 amino acids. With 1 base removed from V and 7 bases from J, the gap between germline ends came to 17 bases. The germline CDR1 and CDR2 sequences are LGHDT and YNNKEL (reference sequence). CDR3 sequence reads: CASSQVVGTYLNEQFF. Here the CDR3 DNA reads TGTGCCAGCAGCCAAGTGGTAGGGACTTACTTGAATGAGCAGTTCTTC.

The V and J genes are TRBV20-1 and TRBJ2-3, with 7 bases fitting TRBD2. The CDR3 extends over 15 amino acids. Trimming took 3 bases from V and 4 from J; bases not matched to a gene: 10. The germline V gene has CDR1 DFQATT and CDR2 SNEGSKA (reference sequence). The chain's CDR3 is CSASALSGLSDTQYF. The CDR3 nucleotides are TGCAGTGCTAGTGCCCTTAGCGGGCTATCAGATACGCAGTATTTT.

This clonotype was recorded many times. A junction boundary mismatches the germline segment, possibly from a read error. This rearrangement joins TRBV30 to TRBJ2-6, with a possible D match to TRBD2 (6 bases). Germline CDR1 and CDR2: GTSNPN and SVGIG (reference sequence). The CDR3 sequence is 12 residues long. CDR3 in amino acids: CAGRSGANVLTF. CDR3 sequence (DNA): TGTGCCGGGAGGTCTGGGGCCAACGTCCTGACTTTC.

The chain combines TRBV20-1 with TRBJ2-2; D gene ambiguous. CDR3 length: 12 residues. Germline V lookup: CDR1 DFQATT, CDR2 SNEGSKA (reference sequence). The V gene lost 1 base and the J gene lost 6 bases, with 6 bases spanning the gap. The CDR3 nucleotides read TGCAGTGCTAGAGTCGGCCCCGGGGAGCTGTTTTTT. Encoded protein: CSARVGPGELFF.

A word on this clonotype: A read error is possible here, since a much larger clone lies one base away. The chain combines TRBV3-1 with TRBJ1-4; D is undetermined. The germline V gene encodes CDR1 LGHDT and CDR2 YNNKEL (reference sequence). CDR3 length: 14 amino acids. The CDR3 reads CASSTRDKNEELFF. For the CDR3, the DNA is TGTGCCAGCAGCACCCGGGATAAAAATGAAGAACTGTTTTTT.

This clonotype was detected many times. This chain joins TRBV18 and TRBJ1-1; 7 nucleotides match TRBD1. The CDR3 has 14 amino acids. Germline values: CDR1 KGHSH, CDR2 LQKENI. V was pared by 6 bases and J by 1 base, with 5 bases of the junction left unmatched. The CDR3 DNA reads as TGTGCCAGCTCGTCGACAGGGTGGAACACTGAAGCTTTCTTT. This translates into CASSSTGWNTEAFF.